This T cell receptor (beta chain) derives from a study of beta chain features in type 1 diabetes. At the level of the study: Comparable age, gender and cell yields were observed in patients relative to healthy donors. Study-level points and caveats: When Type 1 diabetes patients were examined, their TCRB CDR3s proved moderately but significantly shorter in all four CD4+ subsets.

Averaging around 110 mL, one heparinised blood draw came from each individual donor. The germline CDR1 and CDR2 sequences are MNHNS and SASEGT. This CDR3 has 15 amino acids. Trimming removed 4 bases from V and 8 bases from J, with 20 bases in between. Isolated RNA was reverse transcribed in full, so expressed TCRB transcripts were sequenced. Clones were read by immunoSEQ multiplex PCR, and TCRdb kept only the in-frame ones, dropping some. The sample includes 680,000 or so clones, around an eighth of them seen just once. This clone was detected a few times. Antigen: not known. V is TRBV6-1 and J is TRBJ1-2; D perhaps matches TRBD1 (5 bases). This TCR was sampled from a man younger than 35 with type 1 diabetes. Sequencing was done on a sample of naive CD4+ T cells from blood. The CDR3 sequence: CASSASGTSRRGYTF. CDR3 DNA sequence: TGTGCCAGCAGTGCATCCGGGACCTCGAGGCGGGGCTACACCTTC.